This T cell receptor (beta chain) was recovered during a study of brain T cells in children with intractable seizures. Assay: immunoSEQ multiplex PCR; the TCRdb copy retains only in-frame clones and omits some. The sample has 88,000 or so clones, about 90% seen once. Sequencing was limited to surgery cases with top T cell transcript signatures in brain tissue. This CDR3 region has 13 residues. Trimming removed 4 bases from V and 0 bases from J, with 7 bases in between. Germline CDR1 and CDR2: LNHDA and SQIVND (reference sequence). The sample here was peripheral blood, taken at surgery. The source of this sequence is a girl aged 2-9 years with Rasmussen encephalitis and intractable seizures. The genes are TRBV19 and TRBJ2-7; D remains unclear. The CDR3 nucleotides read TGTGCCAGTAGTAGTGGGTACTCCTACGAGCAGTACTTC. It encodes CASSSGYSYEQYF.